A single sample is the source of the 30 T cell receptor beta chains below, sequenced in a study of T cells in Graves' hyperthyroidism and ophthalmopathy. Amplified TCR beta CDR3 regions derived from RNA transcripts. RT-PCR in the first round (using the HTBI primer set) targeted the TCR CDR3. TCRdb ran MiXCR on the multiplex PCR reads and lists one entry per CDR3 protein. This table has approximately 200,000 distinct CDR3 sequences, approximately 20% appearing once. Material: blood. Receptor source: a middle-aged man with Graves' hyperthyroidism.

This clonotype was seen a handful of times. One base away lies a much larger clone, so this may be a sequencing read error. The conserved final phenylalanine or tryptophan is absent from the CDR3, which likely points to a read error. The chain has TRBV30 and TRBJ2-5; D is ambiguous. The V and J ends lost 0 bases and 1 base respectively, with 9 bases between them. From germline, CDR1 is GTSNPN and CDR2 SVGIG (reference sequence). The CDR3 is made up of 14 amino acids. The CDR3: CAWSVRTIQETQYS. For the CDR3, the DNA is TGTGCCTGGAGTGTACGAACAATCCAAGAGACCCAGTACTCC.

This clonotype was found a few times. This sequence may be a read error, since a much larger clone differs from it by one base. This chain joins TRBV20-1 and TRBJ2-7, with 8 bases matching TRBD1. V lost 5 bases, J lost 3 bases, and 15 bases stayed unmatched. The germline CDR1 and CDR2 sequences are DFQATT and SNEGSKA (reference sequence). The CDR3 runs to 16 residues. In nucleotides, the CDR3 is TGCAGTGCTTCACGGACAGGGCGGAAGGTAATCTACGAGCAGTACTTC. Its translation is CSASRTGRKVIYEQYF.

At least ten counts were recorded for this clonotype. The rearrangement uses TRBV20-1 and TRBJ2-7, with 7 nucleotides matching TRBD2. From germline, CDR1 is DFQATT and CDR2 SNEGSKA (reference sequence). The CDR3 sequence is 12 residues long. The V gene end was trimmed by 6 bases and the J gene end by 3 bases; junction bases not matched to a gene: 5. CDR3 in amino acids: CSATTGGYEQYF. The CDR3 coding sequence is TGCAGTGCGACGACGGGGGGCTACGAGCAGTACTTC.

This clonotype was counted ten times or more. This chain joins TRBV6-1 and TRBJ2-1, with D unclear. Per the germline V gene, CDR1 is MNHNS and CDR2 is SASEGT. Trimming took off 5 bases at V and 3 bases at J, with 17 bases between the two ends. The length of the CDR3 is 16 residues. The CDR3 region has the DNA TGTGCCAGCAGTTCCCTCACGAGCAGTTTCTACAATGAGCAGTTCTTC. This gives the protein CASSSLTSSFYNEQFF.

This clonotype came up many times. The gene calls are TRBV7-6 and TRBJ2-3; D is perhaps TRBD2 (5 bases). Trimming took off 5 bases at V and 4 bases at J, with 16 bases between the two ends. Germline V gene lookup returns CDR1 SGHVS and CDR2 FNYEAQ. The CDR3 runs 15 residues. This chain's CDR3 is CASSRFNGVSDTQYF. In DNA form, the CDR3 reads TGTGCCAGCAGCCGGTTTAACGGGGTGTCAGATACGCAGTATTTT. The entire variable domain, with the rest obtained from reference TRBV7-6 and TRBJ2-3, is as follows: GAGVSQSPRYKVTKRGQDVALRCDPISGHVSLYWYRQALGQGPEFLTYFNYEAQQDKSGLPNDRFSAERPEGSISTLTIQRTEQRDSAMYRCASSRFNGVSDTQYFGPGTRLTVL.

The chain combines TRBV28 with TRBJ1-6; D uncertain. With 8 bases removed from V and 8 bases from J, the gap between germline ends came to 10 bases. There are 12 residues in the CDR3. Germline CDR1 reads MDHEN; CDR2 reads SYDVKM. CDR3 nucleotides: TGTGCCAGCGGACGTGAGGATTCACCCCTCCACTTT. This encodes CASGREDSPLHF.

This clonotype was counted many times. Compared with germline, one end of the junction differs, possibly owing to a read error. The V and J genes are TRBV5-1 and TRBJ1-5; 7 positions match TRBD1. Germline V gene lookup returns CDR1 SGHRS and CDR2 YFSETQ. The CDR3 is 14 residues long. The CDR3 DNA reads as TGTGCCAGCAGTCCCGGGACAGCTAATCAGCCCCAGCATTTT. Its protein is CASSPGTANQPQHF. Looking up the rest from reference TRBV5-1 and TRBJ1-5 gives the full variable domain: KAGVTQTPRYLIKTRGQQVTLSCSPISGHRSVSWYQQTPGQGLQFLFEYFSETQRNKGNFPGRFSGRQFSNSRSEMNVSTLELGDSALYLCASSPGTANQPQHFGDGTRLSIL.

This clonotype was seen ten or more times. V usage is TRBV20-1 and J usage is TRBJ1-6; the D is unclear. Trimming pared 4 bases from V and 4 bases from J, leaving 8 bases between. The germline CDR1 and CDR2 sequences are DFQATT and SNEGSKA (reference sequence). The CDR3 consists of 13 residues. CDR3 DNA sequence: TGCAGTGCTACTCGACAATATAATTCACCCCTCCACTTT. As protein: CSATRQYNSPLHF.

This clonotype showed up many times. This rearrangement joins TRBV5-1 to TRBJ2-3; D possibly matches TRBD1 or TRBD2 (5 bases each). V was shortened by 6 bases and J by 2 bases, with 16 bases between the two germline ends. CDR1 and CDR2 from the germline V gene are SGHRS and YFSETQ. The CDR3 loop spans 15 amino acids. CDR3 protein: CASTQNGDLTDTQYF. CDR3 sequence (DNA): TGCGCCAGCACCCAAAACGGGGACCTCACAGATACGCAGTATTTT.

This chain joins TRBV12-3 or TRBV12-4 and TRBJ1-5; D is uncertain. The V end lost 2 bases, the J end lost 5 bases, and 7 bases lay between the germline ends. The CDR3 is made up of 13 amino acids. This chain's CDR3 is CASSLRPDQPQHF. Written as DNA, the CDR3 is TGTGCCAGCAGTTTACGCCCGGATCAGCCCCAGCATTTT.

The chain employs TRBV7-8 and TRBJ2-7; D gene uncertain. Deletions cut 2 bases from V and 4 bases from J, with 6 bases between. Germline V gives CDR1 SGHVS, CDR2 FQNEAQ. CDR3 length: 12 amino acids. In DNA, the CDR3 is TGTGCCAGCAGCTTACTTGAGTACGAGCAGTACTTC. Amino acids: CASSLLEYEQYF. Full variable domain (rest looked up from reference TRBV7-8 and TRBJ2-7): GAGVSQSPRYKVAKRGQDVALRCDPISGHVSLFWYQQALGQGPEFLTYFQNEAQLDKSGLPSDRFFAERPEGSVSTLKIQRTQQEDSAVYLCASSLLEYEQYFGPGTRLTVT.

At least ten counts were recorded for this clonotype. The chain carries TRBV30 and TRBJ1-2, with 11 bases lining up with TRBD1. Germline V lookup: CDR1 GTSNPN, CDR2 SVGIG (reference sequence). The CDR3 extends over 15 amino acids. V lost 2 bases and J lost 5; bases outside the gene matches: 7. The CDR3 sequence is CAWSMGQGERYGYTF. CDR3 sequence (DNA): TGTGCCTGGAGTATGGGACAGGGGGAGAGGTATGGCTACACCTTC.

CDR3 bases: TGCGCCAGCAGCCAAGGGCGCAATCAGCCCCAGCATTTT. Its translation: CASSQGRNQPQHF. The J gene is TRBJ1-5, the V gene TRBV4-3; D unclear. Trimming pared 1 base from V and 2 bases from J, leaving 3 bases between. Germline loops: CDR1 LGHNA, CDR2 YSLEER. This CDR3 comprises 13 residues.

The genes are TRBV20-1 and TRBJ1-1, with 8 bases identical to TRBD1. The J segment lost 1 base and the V segment lost 0 bases, leaving 4 bases of the junction unmatched. There are 15 residues in the CDR3. Germline V gene lookup returns CDR1 DFQATT and CDR2 SNEGSKA (reference sequence). CDR3 in DNA: TGCAGTGCTAGAGACTCCGACAGGGGGAACACTGAAGCTTTCTTT. Its translation is CSARDSDRGNTEAFF.

A few counts support this clonotype. The genes are TRBV7-9 and TRBJ2-2; D is ambiguous. Germline CDR1 and CDR2: SEHNR and FQNEAQ (reference sequence). Trimming took off 5 bases at V and 8 bases at J, with 9 bases between the two ends. This CDR3 is 12 amino acids long. CDR3 nucleotide sequence: TGTGCCAGCAGCCCAGAGTGGGGGGAGCTGTTTTTT. Encoded protein: CASSPEWGELFF.

CDR3: CATSGRFQETQYF. The CDR3 DNA is TGTGCCACGAGCGGGAGGTTTCAAGAGACCCAGTACTTC. The J gene is TRBJ2-5, the V gene TRBV7-2; 9 positions agree with TRBD2. Germline CDR1 SGHTA, CDR2 FQGNSA. The length of the CDR3 is 13 residues. Trimming took 10 bases from V and 2 from J; bases not matched to a gene: 5.

V and J are TRBV6-1 and TRBJ2-7; possibly TRBD2 for D (5 bases). The germline V and J ends were trimmed by 10 bases and 3 bases, with 13 bases remaining between them. The V gene's germline CDR1 is MNHNS and CDR2 SASEGT. This CDR3 has 12 amino acids. This chain's CDR3 is CATRRSGYEQYF. CDR3 DNA: TGTGCCACCCGACGGAGCGGCTACGAGCAGTACTTC.

This clonotype was seen at least ten times. The chain joins TRBV9 to TRBJ2-3; 10 bases fit TRBD2. V lost 0 bases and J lost 5; bases outside the gene matches: 9. The CDR3 contains 17 residues. Germline CDR1 and CDR2: SGDLS and YYNGEE. The CDR3 nucleotides read TGTGCCAGCAGCGTAGAAGGAGCGGGGGGGCACGGAGATACGCAGTATTTT. Translating it yields CASSVEGAGGHGDTQYF.

The chain employs TRBV18 and TRBJ1-5, with D hard to call. The CDR3 loop spans 14 amino acids. Trimming took 2 bases from V and 3 from J, leaving 8 bases between them. Germline V lookup: CDR1 KGHSH, CDR2 LQKENI. The DNA for the CDR3 is TGTGCCAGCTCACCAAGGTTGGACAATCAGCCCCAGCATTTT. Translation gives CASSPRLDNQPQHF.

Of note for this clonotype: A single base separates this from a much larger clone, so it may be a read error. The chain is built from TRBV20-1 and TRBJ2-2, with D perhaps matching TRBD1 (6 bases). V lost 4 bases, J lost 5 bases, and 14 bases lay in between. Germline CDR1 reads DFQATT; CDR2 reads SNEGSKA (reference sequence). This CDR3 spans 14 amino acids. The CDR3 nucleotides read TGCAGTGCTACGAAGGCAGGGGCGACCGGGGAGCTGTTTTTT. Translating gives CSATKAGATGELFF.

In its sample, this clonotype was seen many times. The chain carries TRBV28 and TRBJ1-6; the match to TRBD1 covers 7 bases. V lost 2 bases to trimming and J lost 8 bases; unmatched junction nucleotides: 3. Germline lookup yields CDR1 MDHEN and CDR2 SYDVKM. There are 14 residues in the CDR3. The CDR3 region has the DNA TGTGCCAGCAGTTTAACAGGGGCAGATTCACCCCTCCACTTT. This translates into CASSLTGADSPLHF.

On this clonotype: A much larger clone is a single base away; this may be a read error. The rearrangement joins TRBV28 to TRBJ2-2; 9 nucleotides align to TRBD1. The CDR3 totals 15 residues. CDR1 and CDR2 from the germline V gene are MDHEN and SYDVKM. CDR3 DNA sequence: TGTGCCAGCACCGTAAGGACAGGGGAAGCCGGGGAGCGGTTTTTT. Translated, it gives CASTVRTGEAGERFF.

This clonotype has ten or more counts. The chain has TRBV7-3 and TRBJ2-1; D unclear. Germline CDR1 and CDR2: SGHTA and FQGTGA. CDR3 size: 14 residues. V lost 3 bases and J lost 1, with 7 bases in between. The CDR3 sequence: CASSLDGSYNEQFF. The CDR3 DNA reads TGTGCCAGCAGCTTGGACGGATCCTACAATGAGCAGTTCTTC.

This clonotype showed up many times. V gene TRBV3-1 combines with J gene TRBJ2-3, with D possibly matching TRBD1 (6 bases). Deletions cut 3 bases from V and 4 bases from J, with 14 bases between. The CDR3 loop spans 15 amino acids. Germline V gene data show CDR1 as LGHDT and CDR2 as YNNKEL (reference sequence). The CDR3 region is CASSHWGLRADTQYF. The CDR3 DNA sequence: TGTGCCAGCAGCCATTGGGGGCTAAGGGCAGATACGCAGTATTTT.

This clonotype was observed many times. The V and J genes are TRBV15 and TRBJ2-3, with D perhaps matching TRBD2 (5 bases). CDR1 is LNHNV, CDR2 YYDKDF, per germline (reference sequence). The length of the CDR3 is 15 residues. With 4 bases removed from V and 1 base from J, the gap between germline ends came to 12 bases. CDR3 nucleotides: TGTGCCACCAGCAAACAGCGGTTACGCACAGATACGCAGTATTTT. Translated, it gives CATSKQRLRTDTQYF.

The V and J genes are TRBV7-3 and TRBJ1-2, with D hard to call. This CDR3 is 16 amino acids long. V was clipped by 2 bases and J by 8 bases, with 21 bases between them. CDR1 and CDR2 (germline): SGHTA, FQGTGA. In DNA, the CDR3 is TGTGCCAGCAGCTTAGGGGTGGCCCTTTCCGCGACAGGCTACACCTTC. Translating it yields CASSLGVALSATGYTF.

The chain uses TRBV10-3 and TRBJ1-2; D remains unclear. The CDR3 length is 16 residues. Germline V gene lookup returns CDR1 ENHRY and CDR2 SYGVKD. Trimming stripped 6 bases from V and 0 bases from J, with 17 bases between. In DNA, the CDR3 is TGTGCCATCAGCGAACCCGGGAGCGGAGCTAACTATGGCTACACCTTC. Its protein product is CAISEPGSGANYGYTF.

This clonotype was seen many times. The chain recombines TRBV30 with TRBJ2-5, with D unclear. The V and J ends lost 0 bases and 14 bases respectively, with 19 bases between them. From germline, CDR1 is GTSNPN and CDR2 SVGIG (reference sequence). The CDR3 is 13 residues long. The CDR3: CAWSVNGPSGHYF. CDR3 DNA sequence: TGTGCCTGGAGTGTCAACGGGCCGTCAGGCCATTACTTC.

The sample holds many counts of this clonotype. The chain recombines TRBV2 with TRBJ1-2, with 7 bases matching TRBD1. There are 16 residues in the CDR3. Germline V gene data show CDR1 as SNHLY and CDR2 as FYNNEI. Germline trimming cut 5 bases from V and 6 bases from J; bases unmatched to any gene: 15. This CDR3 reads CASSKSWDSWADGYTF. In DNA form, the CDR3 reads TGTGCCAGCAGTAAAAGCTGGGACAGTTGGGCTGATGGCTACACCTTC.

This clonotype was recorded many times. V gene TRBV30 combines with J gene TRBJ1-1; D is perhaps TRBD1 (5 bases). The V gene lost 4 bases and the J gene lost 6 bases, with 12 bases spanning the gap. The CDR3 covers 12 residues. Germline V gene data show CDR1 as GTSNPN and CDR2 as SVGIG (reference sequence). CDR3 nucleotide sequence: TGTGCCTGGAATCCTAAGGGGCCTGAAGCTTTCTTT. The encoded protein is CAWNPKGPEAFF.